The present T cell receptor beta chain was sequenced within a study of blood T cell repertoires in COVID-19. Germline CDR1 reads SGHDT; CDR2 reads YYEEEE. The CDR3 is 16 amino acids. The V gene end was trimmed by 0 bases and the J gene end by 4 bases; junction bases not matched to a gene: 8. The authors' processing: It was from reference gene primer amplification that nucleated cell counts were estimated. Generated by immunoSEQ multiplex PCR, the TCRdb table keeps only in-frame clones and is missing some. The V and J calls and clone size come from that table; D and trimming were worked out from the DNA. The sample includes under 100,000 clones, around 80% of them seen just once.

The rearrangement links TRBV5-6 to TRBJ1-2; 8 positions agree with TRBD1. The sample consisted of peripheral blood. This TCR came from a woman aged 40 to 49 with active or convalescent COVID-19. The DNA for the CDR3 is TGTGCCAGCAGCTTGGGGCCGGGACAGGAGCGCTATGGCTACACCTTC. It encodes CASSLGPGQERYGYTF.